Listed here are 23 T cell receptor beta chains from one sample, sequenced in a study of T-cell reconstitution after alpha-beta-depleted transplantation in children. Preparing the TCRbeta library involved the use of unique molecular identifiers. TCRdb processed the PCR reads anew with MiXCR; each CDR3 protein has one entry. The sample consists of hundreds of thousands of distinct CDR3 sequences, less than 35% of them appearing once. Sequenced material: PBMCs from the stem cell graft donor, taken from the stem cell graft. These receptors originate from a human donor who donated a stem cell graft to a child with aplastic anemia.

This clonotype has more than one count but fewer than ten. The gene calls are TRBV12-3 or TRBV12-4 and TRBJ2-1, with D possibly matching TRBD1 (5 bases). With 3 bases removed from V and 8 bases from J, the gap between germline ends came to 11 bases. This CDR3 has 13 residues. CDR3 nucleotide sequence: TGTGCCAGCAGTTTGCAGGGCGTGGATGAGCAGTTCTTC. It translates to CASSLQGVDEQFF.

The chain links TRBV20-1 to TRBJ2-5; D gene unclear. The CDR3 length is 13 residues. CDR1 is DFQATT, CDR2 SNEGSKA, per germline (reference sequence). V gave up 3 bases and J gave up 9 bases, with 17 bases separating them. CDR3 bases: TGCAGTGCTAGGGGTAACCTTGGAGTGTCCCAGTACTTC. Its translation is CSARGNLGVSQYF.

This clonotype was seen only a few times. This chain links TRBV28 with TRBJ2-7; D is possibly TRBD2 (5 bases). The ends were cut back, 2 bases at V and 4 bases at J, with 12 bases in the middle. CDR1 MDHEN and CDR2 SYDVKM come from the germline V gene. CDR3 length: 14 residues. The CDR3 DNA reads TGTGCCAGCAGTTTAACGGCGGGCCAGTACGAGCAGTACGTC. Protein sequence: CASSLTAGQYEQYV.

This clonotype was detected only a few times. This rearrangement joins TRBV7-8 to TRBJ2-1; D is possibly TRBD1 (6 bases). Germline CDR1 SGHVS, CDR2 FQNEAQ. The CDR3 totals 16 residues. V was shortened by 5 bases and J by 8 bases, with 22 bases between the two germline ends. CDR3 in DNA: TGTGCCAGCAGCCCAGTGGGGGCTGGCCTTGCGGATGAGCAGTTCTTC. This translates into CASSPVGAGLADEQFF.

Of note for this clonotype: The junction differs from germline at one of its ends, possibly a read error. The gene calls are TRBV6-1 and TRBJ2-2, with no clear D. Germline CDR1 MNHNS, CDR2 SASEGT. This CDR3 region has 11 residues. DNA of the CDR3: TGCGCCACCTCTGCCCCCGGGGAGCTGTTTTTT. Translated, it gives CATSAPGELFF.

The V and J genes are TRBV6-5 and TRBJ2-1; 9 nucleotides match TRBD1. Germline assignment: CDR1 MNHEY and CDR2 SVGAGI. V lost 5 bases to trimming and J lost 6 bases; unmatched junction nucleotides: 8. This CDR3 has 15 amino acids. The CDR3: CASSTPGQGINEQFF. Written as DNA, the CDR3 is TGTGCCAGCAGTACTCCGGGACAGGGAATCAATGAGCAGTTCTTC.

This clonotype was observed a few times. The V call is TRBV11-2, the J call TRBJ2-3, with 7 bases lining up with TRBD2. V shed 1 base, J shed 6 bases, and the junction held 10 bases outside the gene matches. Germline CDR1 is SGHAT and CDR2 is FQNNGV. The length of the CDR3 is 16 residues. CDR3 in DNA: TGTGCCAGCAGCTTAGTGGTCGGGGGGACGGGCGATACGCAGTATTTT. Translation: CASSLVVGGTGDTQYF.

The CDR3 protein is CASSQEALAVDEQFF. CDR3 DNA sequence: TGCGCCAGCAGCCAAGAGGCCCTAGCTGTCGATGAGCAGTTCTTC. The chain carries TRBV4-3 and TRBJ2-1, with TRBD2 as a possible D gene (5 bases). The CDR3 has 15 amino acids. Germline assignment: CDR1 LGHNA and CDR2 YSLEER. Trimming took 0 bases from V and 8 from J, leaving 14 bases between them.

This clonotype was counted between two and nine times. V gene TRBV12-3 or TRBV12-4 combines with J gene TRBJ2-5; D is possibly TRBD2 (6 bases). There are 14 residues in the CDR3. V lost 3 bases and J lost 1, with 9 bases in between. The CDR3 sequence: CASSFGGFQETQYF. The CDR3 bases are TGTGCCAGCAGTTTCGGGGGTTTCCAAGAGACCCAGTACTTC.

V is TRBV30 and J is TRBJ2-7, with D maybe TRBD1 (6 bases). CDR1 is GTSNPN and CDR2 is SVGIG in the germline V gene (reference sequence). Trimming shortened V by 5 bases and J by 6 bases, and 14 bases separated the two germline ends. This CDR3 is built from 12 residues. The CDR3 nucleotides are TGTGCCTGGGACGACAGGTATGGCGAGCAGTACGTC. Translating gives CAWDDRYGEQYV.

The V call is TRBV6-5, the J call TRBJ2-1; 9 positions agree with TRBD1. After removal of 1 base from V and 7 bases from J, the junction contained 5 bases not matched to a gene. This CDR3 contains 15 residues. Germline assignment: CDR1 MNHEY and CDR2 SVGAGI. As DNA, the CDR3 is TGTGCCAGCAGTTACTTCGGGGACAGGGTAAATGAGCAGTTCTTC. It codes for CASSYFGDRVNEQFF.

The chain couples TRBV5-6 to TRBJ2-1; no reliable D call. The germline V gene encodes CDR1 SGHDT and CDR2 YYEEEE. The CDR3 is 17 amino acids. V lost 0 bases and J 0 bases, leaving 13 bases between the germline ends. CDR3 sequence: CASSLAGRLSSYNEQFF. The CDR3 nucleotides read TGTGCCAGCAGCTTGGCCGGGCGGCTAAGCTCCTACAATGAGCAGTTCTTC.

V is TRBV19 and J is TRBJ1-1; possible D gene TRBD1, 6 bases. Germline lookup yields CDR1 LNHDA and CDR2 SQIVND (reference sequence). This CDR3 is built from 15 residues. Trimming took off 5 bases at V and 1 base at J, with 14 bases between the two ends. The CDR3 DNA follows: TGTGCCAGTAGTTCCCCGGGGGCCGGGAACACTGAAGCTTTCTTT. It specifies CASSSPGAGNTEAFF. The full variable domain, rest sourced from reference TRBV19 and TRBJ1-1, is DGGITQSPKYLFRKEGQNVTLSCEQNLNHDAMYWYRQDPGQGLRLIYYSQIVNDFQKGDIAEGYSVSREKKESFPLTVTSAQKNPTAFYLCASSSPGAGNTEAFFGQGTRLTVV.

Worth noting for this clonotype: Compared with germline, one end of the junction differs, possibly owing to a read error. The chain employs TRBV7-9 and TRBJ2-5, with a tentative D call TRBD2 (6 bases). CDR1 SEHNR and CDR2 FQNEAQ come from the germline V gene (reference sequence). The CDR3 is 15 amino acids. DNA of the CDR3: TGTGCCAGCACCTTAACAGTCGGGGGACAAGAGACCCAGTACTTC. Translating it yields CASTLTVGGQETQYF.

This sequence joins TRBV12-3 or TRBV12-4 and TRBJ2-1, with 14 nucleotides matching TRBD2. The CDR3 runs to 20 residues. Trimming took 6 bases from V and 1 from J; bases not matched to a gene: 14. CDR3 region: CASRRTSGTSGRGSYNEQFF. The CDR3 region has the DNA TGTGCCAGCAGGAGGACTTCCGGGACTAGCGGGAGAGGGTCCTACAATGAGCAGTTCTTC.

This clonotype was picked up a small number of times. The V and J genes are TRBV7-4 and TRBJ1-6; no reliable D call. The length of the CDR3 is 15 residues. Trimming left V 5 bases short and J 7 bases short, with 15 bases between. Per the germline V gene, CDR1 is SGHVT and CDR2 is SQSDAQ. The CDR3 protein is CASSLERTGNSPLHF. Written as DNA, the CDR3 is TGTGCCAGCAGCCTAGAAAGGACGGGGAATTCACCCCTCCACTTT.

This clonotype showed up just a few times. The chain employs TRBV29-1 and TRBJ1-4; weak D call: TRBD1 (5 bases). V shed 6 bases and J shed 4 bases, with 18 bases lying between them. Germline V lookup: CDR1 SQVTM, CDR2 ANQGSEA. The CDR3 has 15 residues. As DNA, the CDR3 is TGCAGCGTCTTGGGGGGGGGAGGAGTTAATGAAAAACTGTTTTTT. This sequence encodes CSVLGGGGVNEKLFF. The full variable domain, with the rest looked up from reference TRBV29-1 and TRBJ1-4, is SAVISQKPSRDICQRGTSLTIQCQVDSQVTMMFWYRQQPGQSLTLIATANQGSEATYESGFVIDKFPISRPNLTFSTLTVSNMSPEDSSIYLCSVLGGGGVNEKLFFGSGTQLSVL.

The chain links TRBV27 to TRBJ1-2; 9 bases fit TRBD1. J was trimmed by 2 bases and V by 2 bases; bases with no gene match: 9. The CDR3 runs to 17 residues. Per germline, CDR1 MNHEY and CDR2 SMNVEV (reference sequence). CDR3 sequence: CASSLSVTGGRNYGYTF. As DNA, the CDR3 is TGTGCCAGCAGTTTAAGCGTCACAGGGGGCCGGAACTATGGCTACACCTTC.

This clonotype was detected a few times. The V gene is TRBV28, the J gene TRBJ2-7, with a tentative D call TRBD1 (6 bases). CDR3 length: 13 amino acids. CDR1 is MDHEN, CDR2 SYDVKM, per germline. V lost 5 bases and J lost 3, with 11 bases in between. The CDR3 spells CASSAGVSYEQYV. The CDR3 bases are TGTGCCAGCAGTGCAGGGGTTAGCTACGAGCAGTACGTC.

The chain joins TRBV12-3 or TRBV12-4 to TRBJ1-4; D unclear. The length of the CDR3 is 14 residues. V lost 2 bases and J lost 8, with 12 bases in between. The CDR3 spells CASSLRTRTEKLFF. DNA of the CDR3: TGTGCCAGCAGTTTAAGAACTCGGACGGAAAAACTGTTTTTT.

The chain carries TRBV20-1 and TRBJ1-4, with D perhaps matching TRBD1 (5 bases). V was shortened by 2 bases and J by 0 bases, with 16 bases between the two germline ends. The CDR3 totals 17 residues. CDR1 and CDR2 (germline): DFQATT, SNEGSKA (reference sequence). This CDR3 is CSARRSGSRATNEKLFF. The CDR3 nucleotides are TGCAGTGCTAGACGTTCCGGATCCAGGGCAACTAATGAAAAACTGTTTTTT.

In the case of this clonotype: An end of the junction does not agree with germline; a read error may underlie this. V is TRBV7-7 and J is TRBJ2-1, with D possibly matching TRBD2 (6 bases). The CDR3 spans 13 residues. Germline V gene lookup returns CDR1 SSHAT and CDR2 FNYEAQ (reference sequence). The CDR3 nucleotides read TGTGCCAGCACCTTAGGGGAGGTCAATGAGCAGTTCTTC. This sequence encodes CASTLGEVNEQFF.

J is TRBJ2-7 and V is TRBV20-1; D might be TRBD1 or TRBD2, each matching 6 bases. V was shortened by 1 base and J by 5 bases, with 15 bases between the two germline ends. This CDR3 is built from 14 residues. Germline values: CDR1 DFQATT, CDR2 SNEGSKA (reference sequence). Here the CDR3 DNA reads TGCAGTGCTAGAGTTCCGGGGGCGCGGAACGAGCAGTACTTC. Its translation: CSARVPGARNEQYF.